Sequencing of this T cell receptor (beta chain) was carried out in a study of shared T cell receptors in the human thymus. Produced via immunoSEQ multiplex PCR; TCRdb's table is partial and in-frame only. The sample gives under 850,000 clones, approximately 87% of which show up once; 0.008% to 0.011% is in the top ten. With V trimmed by 3 bases and J by 1 base, 4 bases remained unmatched. The CDR3 is 15 amino acids. In germline, CDR1 is KGHSH, CDR2 LQKENI. This sample was also put to use in a study of human thymus T cells. According to that study: Gene usage for V and J segments appeared biased in thymic and blood repertoires. Reports from related research described highly overlapping thymic repertoires among unrelated individuals.

This chain uses TRBV18 with TRBJ2-5; 8 nucleotides line up with TRBD2. The sample comprised thymocytes. This TCR was recovered from a boy younger than two with a congenital heart defect. Written as DNA, the CDR3 is TGTGCCAGCTCACCCCACCGGGGGGGCCAAGAGACCCAGTACTTC. Residues: CASSPHRGGQETQYF.